The T cell receptor (beta chain) under discussion was sequenced for a study of control samples from healthy donors and cancer patients. Profiling relied on immunoSEQ multiplex PCR, and the TCRdb table lists in-frame clones only, not all of them. The data contain around 84,000 clones, roughly 84% of them seen just once; the ten biggest clones take up under 14%. The CDR3 is 12 amino acids. The V end lost 7 bases, the J end lost 7 bases, and 12 bases lay between the germline ends. Germline V CDR1 and CDR2: SGHVS, FQNEAQ. What was sequenced was PBMCs. The V and J genes are TRBV7-8 and TRBJ2-3, with no clear D. The TCR was taken from a man aged 55-75 years with head and neck cancer. The CDR3 nucleotides read TGTGCCAGCACCCCACCGACCTATACGCAGTATTTT. This codes for CASTPPTYTQYF.